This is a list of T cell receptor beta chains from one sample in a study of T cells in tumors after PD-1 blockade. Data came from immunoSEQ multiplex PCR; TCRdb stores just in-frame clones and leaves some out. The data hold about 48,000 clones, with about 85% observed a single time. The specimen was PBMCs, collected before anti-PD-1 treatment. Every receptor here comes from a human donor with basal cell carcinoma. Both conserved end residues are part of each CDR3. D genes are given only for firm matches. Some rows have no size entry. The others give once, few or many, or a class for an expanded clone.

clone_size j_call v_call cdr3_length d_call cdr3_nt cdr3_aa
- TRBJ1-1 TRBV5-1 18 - TGCGCCAGCAGCCTGGAGCCTGGGACCTTGGTGGGCAGGAGTGAAGCTTTCTTT CASSLEPGTLVGRSEAFF
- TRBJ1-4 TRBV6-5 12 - TGTGCCAGCAGCGGACAGAATGAAAAACTGTTTTTT CASSGQNEKLFF
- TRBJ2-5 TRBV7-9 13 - TGTGCCAGCAGCCCGAATTTCGTTGAGACCCAGTACTTC CASSPNFVETQYF
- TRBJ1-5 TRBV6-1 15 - TGTGCCAGCAGTGAAGCGCTACAAATCAATCAGCCCCAGCATTTT CASSEALQINQPQHF
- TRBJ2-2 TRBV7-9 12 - TGTGCCAGCAGCTTGGAAGTGGGGGAGCTGTTTTTT CASSLEVGELFF
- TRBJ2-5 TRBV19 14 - TGTGCCAGTAGTATAAAGGCGAACCAAGAGACCCAGTACTTC CASSIKANQETQYF
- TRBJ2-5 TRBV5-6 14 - TGTGCCAGCAGCGCCAGGGGGGGGCAAGAGACCCAGTACTTC CASSARGGQETQYF
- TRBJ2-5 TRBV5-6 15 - TGTGCCAGCAGCTTAAGTGCGCGTGGCGCAGAGACCCAGTACTTC CASSLSARGAETQYF
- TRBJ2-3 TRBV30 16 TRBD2 TGTGCCTGGAGCCGACCGCTAGCGGGGGGCACAGATACGCAGTATTTT CAWSRPLAGGTDTQYF
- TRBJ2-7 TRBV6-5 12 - TGTGCCAGCAGTCGGACACTCTACGAGCAGTACTTC CASSRTLYEQYF
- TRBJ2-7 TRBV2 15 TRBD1 TGTGCCAGCAGTGGATTGGGACAGGGCTCCTACGAGCAGTACTTC CASSGLGQGSYEQYF
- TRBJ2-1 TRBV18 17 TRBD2 TGTGCCAGCTCACTAGGACTAGCGGGGGGTTTCCTCGGTGAGCAGTTCTTC CASSLGLAGGFLGEQFF
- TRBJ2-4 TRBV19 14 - TGTGCCAGTAGTATCGTGGTCAGCGAAAACATTCAGTACTTC CASSIVVSENIQYF
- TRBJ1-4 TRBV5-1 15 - TGCGCCAGCAGCCGGTCCGGGACCAGCGGGGAAAAACTGTTTTTT CASSRSGTSGEKLFF
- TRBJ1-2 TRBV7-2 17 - TGTGCCAGCAGCTTATCCTCGCTTGAGGGGATCCGGGATGGCTACACCTTC CASSLSSLEGIRDGYTF
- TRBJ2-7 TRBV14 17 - TGTGCCAGCAGCCAAGACCTAAGCCCAGGGTACTCCTACGAGCAGTACTTC CASSQDLSPGYSYEQYF
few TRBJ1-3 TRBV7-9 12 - TGTGCCAGCAGCTTAGATGAAAACACCATATATTTT CASSLDENTIYF
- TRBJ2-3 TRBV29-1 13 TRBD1 TGCAGCGTTAGACCGGGGACAGCAGATACGCAGTATTTT CSVRPGTADTQYF
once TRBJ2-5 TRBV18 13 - TGTGCCAGCTCACGGAATAAGGGGGAGACCCAGTACTTC CASSRNKGETQYF
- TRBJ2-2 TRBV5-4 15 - TGTGCCAGCAGCCATGGACAGTCGTTCACCGGGGAGCTGTTTTTT CASSHGQSFTGELFF
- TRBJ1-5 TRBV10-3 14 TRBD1 TGTGCCGTAAAAGTGGGACAGGGCAATCAGCCCCAGCATTTT CAVKVGQGNQPQHF
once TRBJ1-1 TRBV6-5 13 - TGTGCCAGCAGACACAACATGAACACTGAAGCTTTCTTT CASRHNMNTEAFF
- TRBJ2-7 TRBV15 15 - TGTGCCACCAGCAGAGATGGGGAACAGCTCTACGAGCAGTACTTC CATSRDGEQLYEQYF
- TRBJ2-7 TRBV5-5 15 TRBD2 TGTGCCAGCAGCCTAGATAGCGGGGGGGCGTACGAGCAGTACTTC CASSLDSGGAYEQYF
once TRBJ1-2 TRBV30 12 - TGTGCCTGGGGAACAGGGAACTATGGCTACACCTTC CAWGTGNYGYTF
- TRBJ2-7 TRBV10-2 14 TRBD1 TGCGCCACCTACCACTCGGGGACAGGGGGCGAGCAGTACTTC CATYHSGTGGEQYF
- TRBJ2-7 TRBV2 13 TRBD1 TGTGCCAGCAGACGGGACAGGGACTACGAGCAGTACTTC CASRRDRDYEQYF
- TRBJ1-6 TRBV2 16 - TGTGCCAGCAGTGTTCGACAACTCTCCTATAATTCACCCCTCCACTTT CASSVRQLSYNSPLHF
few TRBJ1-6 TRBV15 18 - TGTGCCACCAGCAGAGAATCCGGACTAAGCTCCTATAATTCACCCCTCCACTTT CATSRESGLSSYNSPLHF
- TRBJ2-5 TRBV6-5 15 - TGTGCCAGCAGCCCCCGGACAGGGAGGGGAGAGACCCAGTACTTC CASSPRTGRGETQYF
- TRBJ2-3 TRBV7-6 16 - TGTGCCAGCAGCTCCCGCCGTGGGGGTAGCACAGATACGCAGTATTTT CASSSRRGGSTDTQYF
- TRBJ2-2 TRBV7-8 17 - TGTGCCAGCAACCCCTTTGCTCGACCCCTGAACACCGGGGAGCTGTTTTTT CASNPFARPLNTGELFF
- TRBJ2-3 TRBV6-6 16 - TGTGCCAGCAGTTACTCGAAGAGCGGGTCCAGCGATACGCAGTATTTT CASSYSKSGSSDTQYF
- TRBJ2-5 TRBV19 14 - TGTGCCAGTAGTATGTTGGAGAGATTTGAGACCCAGTACTTC CASSMLERFETQYF
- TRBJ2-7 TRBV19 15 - TGTGCCAGTAGTATACGCGCGGGCCACTCCTACGAGCAGTACTTC CASSIRAGHSYEQYF
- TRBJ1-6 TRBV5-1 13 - TGCGCCAGCAGCTTGGACAGGGATTCACCCCTCCACTTT CASSLDRDSPLHF
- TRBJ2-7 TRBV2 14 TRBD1 TGTGCCAGCCGGGTGGGGACAGGGGGTGGCGAGCAGTACTTC CASRVGTGGGEQYF
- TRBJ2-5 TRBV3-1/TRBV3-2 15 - TGTGCCAGCAGCCTGACCTCAGGGACTCAAGAGACCCAGTACTTC CASSLTSGTQETQYF
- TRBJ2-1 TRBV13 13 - TGTGCCAGCAGCTTAGTGGTCTGGGATGAGCAGTTCTTC CASSLVVWDEQFF
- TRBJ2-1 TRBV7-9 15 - TGTGCCAGCAGCTTTGGAGGGGGGGCCTACAATGAGCAGTTCTTC CASSFGGGAYNEQFF
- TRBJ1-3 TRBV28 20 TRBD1 TGTGCCAGCAGTTTAAGTCCGGGACAGGGGACCTCGAGCTCTGGAAACACCATATATTTT CASSLSPGQGTSSSGNTIYF
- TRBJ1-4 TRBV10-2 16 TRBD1 TGCGCCAGCAGTGCGTCGGGACAGGGGGCTAGGGAAAAACTGTTTTTT CASSASGQGAREKLFF
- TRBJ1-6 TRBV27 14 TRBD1 TGTGCCAGCAGCGGGACAGGGTATAATTCACCCCTCCACTTT CASSGTGYNSPLHF
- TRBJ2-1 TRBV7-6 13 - TGTGCCAGCAGCCCCCTAAGGGCATACGAGCAGTTCTTC CASSPLRAYEQFF
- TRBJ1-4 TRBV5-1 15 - TGCGCCAGCAGCTTGGATCAGGGGAAGAATGAAAAACTGTTTTTT CASSLDQGKNEKLFF